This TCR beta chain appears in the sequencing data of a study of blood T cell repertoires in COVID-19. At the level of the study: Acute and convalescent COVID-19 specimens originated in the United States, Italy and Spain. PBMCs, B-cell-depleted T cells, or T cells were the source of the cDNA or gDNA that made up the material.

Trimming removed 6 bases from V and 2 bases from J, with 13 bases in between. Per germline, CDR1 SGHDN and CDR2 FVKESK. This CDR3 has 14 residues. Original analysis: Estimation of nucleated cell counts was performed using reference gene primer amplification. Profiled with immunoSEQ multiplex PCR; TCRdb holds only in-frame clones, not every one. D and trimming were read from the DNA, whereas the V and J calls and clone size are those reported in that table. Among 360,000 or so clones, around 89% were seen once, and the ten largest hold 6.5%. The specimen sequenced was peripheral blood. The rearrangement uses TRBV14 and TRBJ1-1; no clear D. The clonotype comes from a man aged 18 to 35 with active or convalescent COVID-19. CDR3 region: CASRPITANTEAFF. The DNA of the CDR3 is TGTGCCAGCAGACCCATAACAGCTAACACTGAAGCTTTCTTT. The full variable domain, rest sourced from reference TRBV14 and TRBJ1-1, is EAGVTQFPSHSVIEKGQTVTLRCDPISGHDNLYWYRRVMGKEIKFLLHFVKESKQDESGMPNNRFLAERTGGTYSTLKVQPAELEDSGVYFCASRPITANTEAFFGQGTRLTVV.